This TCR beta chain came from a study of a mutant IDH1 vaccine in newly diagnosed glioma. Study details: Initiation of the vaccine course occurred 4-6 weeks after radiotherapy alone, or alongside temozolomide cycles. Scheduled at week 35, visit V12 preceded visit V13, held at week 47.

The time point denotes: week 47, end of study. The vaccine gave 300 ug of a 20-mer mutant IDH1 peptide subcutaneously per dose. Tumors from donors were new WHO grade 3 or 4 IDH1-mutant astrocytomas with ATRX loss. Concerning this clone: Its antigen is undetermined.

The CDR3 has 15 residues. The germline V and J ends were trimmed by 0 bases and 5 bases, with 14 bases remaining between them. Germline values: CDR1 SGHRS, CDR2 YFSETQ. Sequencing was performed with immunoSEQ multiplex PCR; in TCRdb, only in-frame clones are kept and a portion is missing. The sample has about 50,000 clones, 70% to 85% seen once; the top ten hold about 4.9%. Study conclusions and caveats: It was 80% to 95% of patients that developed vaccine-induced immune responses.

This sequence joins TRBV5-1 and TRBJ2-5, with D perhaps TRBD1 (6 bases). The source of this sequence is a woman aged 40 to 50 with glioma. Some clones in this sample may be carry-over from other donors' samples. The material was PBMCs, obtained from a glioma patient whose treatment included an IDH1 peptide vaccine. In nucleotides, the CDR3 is TGCGCCAGCAGCTTGGAGGGGACATTAAGTGAGACCCAGTACTTC. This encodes CASSLEGTLSETQYF.